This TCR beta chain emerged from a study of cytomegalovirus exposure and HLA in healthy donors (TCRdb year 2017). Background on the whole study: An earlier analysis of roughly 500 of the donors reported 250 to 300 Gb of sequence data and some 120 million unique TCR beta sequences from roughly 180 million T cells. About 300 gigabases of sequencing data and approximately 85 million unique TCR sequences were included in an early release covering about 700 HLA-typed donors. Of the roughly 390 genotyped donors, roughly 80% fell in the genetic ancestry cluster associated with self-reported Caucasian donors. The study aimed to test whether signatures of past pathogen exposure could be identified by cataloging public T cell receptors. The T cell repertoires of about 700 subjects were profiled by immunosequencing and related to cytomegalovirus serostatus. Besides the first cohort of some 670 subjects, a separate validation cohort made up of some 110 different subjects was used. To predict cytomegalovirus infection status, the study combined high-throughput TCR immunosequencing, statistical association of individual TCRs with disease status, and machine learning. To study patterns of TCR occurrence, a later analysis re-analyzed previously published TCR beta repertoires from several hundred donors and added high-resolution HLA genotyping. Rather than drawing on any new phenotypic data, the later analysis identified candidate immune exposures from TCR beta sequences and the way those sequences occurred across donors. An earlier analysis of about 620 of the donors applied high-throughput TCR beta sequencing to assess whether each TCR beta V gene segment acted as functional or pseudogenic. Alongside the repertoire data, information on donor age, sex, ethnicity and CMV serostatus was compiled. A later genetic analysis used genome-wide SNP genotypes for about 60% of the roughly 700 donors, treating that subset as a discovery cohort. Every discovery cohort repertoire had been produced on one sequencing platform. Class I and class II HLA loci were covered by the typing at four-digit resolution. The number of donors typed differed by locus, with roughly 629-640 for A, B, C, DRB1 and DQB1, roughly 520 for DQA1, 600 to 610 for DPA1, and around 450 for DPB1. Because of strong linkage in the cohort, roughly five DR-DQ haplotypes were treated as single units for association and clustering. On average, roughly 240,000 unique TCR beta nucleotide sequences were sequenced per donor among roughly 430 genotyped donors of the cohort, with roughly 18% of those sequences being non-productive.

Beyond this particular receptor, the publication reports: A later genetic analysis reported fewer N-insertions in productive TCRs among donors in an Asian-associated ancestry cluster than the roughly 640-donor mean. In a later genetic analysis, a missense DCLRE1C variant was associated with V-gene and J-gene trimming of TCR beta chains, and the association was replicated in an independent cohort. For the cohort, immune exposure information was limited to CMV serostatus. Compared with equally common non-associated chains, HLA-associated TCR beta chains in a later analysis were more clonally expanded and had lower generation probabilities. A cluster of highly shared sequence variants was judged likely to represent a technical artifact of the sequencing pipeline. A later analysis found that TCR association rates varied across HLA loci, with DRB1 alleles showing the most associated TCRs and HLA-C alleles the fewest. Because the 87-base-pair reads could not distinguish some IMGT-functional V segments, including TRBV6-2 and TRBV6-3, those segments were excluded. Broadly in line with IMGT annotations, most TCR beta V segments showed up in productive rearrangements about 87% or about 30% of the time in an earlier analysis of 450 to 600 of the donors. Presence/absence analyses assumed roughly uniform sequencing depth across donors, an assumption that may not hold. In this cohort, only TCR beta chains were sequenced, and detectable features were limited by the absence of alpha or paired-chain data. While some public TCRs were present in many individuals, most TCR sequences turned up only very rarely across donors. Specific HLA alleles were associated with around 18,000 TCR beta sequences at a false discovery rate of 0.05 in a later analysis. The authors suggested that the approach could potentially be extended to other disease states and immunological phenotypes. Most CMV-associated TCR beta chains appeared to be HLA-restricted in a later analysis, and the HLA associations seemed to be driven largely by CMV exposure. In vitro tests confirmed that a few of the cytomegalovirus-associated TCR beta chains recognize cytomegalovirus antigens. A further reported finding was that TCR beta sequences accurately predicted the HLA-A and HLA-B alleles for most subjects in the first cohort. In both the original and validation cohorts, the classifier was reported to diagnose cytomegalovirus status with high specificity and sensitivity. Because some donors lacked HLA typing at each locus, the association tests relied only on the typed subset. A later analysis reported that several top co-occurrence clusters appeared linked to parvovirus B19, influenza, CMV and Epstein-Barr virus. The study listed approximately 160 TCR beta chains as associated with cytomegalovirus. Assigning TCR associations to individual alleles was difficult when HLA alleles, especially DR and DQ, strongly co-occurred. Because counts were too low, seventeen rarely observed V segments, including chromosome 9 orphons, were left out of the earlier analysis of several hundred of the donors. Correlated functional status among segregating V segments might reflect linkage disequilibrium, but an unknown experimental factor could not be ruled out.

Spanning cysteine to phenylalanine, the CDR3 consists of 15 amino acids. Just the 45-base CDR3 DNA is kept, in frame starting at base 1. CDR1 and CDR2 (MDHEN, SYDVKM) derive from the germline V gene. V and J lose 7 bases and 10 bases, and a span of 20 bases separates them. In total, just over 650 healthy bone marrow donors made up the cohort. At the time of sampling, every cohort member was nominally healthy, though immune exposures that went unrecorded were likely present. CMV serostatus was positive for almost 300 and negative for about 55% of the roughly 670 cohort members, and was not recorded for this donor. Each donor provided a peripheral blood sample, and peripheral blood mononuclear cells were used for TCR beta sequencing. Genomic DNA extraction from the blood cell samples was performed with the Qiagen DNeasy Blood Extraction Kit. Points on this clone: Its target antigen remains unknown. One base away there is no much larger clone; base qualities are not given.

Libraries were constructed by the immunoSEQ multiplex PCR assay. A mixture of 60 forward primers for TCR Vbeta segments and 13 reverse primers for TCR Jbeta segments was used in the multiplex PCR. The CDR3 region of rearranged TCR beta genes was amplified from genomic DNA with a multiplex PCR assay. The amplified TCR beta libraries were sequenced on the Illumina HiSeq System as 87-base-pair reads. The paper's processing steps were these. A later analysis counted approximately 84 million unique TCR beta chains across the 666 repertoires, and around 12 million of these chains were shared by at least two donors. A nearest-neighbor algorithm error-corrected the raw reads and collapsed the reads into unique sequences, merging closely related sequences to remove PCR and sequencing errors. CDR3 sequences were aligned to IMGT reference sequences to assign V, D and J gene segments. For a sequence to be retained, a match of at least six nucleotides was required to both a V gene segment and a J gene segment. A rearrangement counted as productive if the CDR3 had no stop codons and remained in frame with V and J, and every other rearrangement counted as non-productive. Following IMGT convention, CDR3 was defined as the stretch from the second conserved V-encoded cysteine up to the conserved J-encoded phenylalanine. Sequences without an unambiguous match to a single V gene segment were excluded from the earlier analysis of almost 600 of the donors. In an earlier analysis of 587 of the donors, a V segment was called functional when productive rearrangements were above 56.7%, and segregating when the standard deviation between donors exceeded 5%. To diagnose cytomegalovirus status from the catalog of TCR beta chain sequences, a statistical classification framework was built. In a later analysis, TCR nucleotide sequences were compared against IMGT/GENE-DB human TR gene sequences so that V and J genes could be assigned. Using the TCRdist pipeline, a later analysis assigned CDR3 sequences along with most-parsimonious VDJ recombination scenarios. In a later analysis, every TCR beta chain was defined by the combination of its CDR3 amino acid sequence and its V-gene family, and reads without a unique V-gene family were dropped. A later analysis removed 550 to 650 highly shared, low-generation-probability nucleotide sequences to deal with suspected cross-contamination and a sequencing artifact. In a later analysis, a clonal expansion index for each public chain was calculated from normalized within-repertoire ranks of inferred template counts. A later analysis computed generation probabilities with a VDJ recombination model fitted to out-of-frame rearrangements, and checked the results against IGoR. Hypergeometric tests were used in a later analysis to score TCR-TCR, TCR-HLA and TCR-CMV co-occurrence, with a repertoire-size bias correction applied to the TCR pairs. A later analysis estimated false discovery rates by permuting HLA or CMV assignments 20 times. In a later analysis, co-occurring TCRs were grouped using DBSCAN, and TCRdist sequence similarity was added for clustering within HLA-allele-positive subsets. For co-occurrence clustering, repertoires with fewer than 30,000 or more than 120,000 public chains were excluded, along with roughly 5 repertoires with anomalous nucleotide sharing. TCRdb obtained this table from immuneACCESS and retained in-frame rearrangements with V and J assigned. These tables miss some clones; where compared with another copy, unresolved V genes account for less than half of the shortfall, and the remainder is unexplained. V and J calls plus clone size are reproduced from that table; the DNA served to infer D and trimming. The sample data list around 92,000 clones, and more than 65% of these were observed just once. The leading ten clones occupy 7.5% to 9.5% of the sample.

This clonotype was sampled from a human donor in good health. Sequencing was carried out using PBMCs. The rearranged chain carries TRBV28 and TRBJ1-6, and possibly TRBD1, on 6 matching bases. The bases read TGTGCCAGCACCCAGTCCGGACCCCAGGGGTCACCCCTCCACTTT. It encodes CASTQSGPQGSPLHF.